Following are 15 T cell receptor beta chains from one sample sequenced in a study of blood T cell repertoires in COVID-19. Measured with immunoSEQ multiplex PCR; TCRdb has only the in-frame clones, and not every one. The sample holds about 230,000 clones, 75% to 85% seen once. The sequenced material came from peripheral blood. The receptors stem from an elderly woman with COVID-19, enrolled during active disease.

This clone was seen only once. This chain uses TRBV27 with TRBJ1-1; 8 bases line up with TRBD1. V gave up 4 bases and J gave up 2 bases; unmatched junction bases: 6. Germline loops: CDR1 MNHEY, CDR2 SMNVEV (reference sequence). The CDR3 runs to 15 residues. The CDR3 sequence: CASSSRTGSNTEAFF. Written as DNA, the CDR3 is TGTGCCAGCAGTTCTCGGACAGGGTCTAACACTGAAGCTTTCTTT.

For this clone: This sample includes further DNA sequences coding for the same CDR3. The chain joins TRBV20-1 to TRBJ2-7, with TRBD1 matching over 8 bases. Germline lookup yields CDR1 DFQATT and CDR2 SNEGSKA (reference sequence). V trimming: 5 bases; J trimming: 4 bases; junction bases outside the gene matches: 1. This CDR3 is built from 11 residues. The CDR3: CSADRGYEQYF. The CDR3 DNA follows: TGCAGTGCTGACAGGGGTTACGAGCAGTACTTC.

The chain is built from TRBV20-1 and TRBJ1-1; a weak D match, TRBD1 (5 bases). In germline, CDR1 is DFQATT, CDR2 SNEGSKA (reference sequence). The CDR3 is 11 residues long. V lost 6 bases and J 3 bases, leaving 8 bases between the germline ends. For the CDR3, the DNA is TGCAGTGCGGGGCAGCACACTGAAGCTTTCTTT. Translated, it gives CSAGQHTEAFF.

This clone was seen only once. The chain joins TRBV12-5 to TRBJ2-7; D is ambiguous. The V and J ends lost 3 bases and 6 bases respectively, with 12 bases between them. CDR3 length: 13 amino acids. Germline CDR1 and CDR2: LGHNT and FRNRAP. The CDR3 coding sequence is TGTGCTAGTGGTTTCTTACAGTCTGGCGAGCAGTACTTC. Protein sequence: CASGFLQSGEQYF. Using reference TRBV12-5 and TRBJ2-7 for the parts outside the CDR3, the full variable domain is DARVTQTPRHKVTEMGQEVTMRCQPILGHNTVFWYRQTMMQGLELLAYFRNRAPLDDSGMPKDRFSAEMPDATLATLKIQPSEPRDSAVYFCASGFLQSGEQYFGPGTRLTVT.

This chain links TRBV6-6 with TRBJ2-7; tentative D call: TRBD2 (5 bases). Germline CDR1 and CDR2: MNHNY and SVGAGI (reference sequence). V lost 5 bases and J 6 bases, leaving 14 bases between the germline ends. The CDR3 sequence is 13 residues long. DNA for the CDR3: TGTGCCAGCAGTCTATCCGAGGGTAGCGAGCAGTACTTC. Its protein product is CASSLSEGSEQYF.

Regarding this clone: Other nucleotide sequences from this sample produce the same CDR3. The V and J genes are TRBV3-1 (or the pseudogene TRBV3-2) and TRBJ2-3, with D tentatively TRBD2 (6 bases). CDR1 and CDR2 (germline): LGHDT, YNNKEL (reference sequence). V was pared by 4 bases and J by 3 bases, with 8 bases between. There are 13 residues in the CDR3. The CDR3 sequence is CASSPRGTDTQYF. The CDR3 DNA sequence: TGTGCCAGCAGCCCTCGGGGGACAGATACGCAGTATTTT.

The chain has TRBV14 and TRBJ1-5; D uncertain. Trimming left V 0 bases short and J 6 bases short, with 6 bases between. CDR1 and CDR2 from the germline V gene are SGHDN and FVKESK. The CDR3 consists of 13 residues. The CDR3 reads CASSQDSSQPQHF. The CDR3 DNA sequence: TGTGCCAGCAGCCAAGATTCGAGTCAGCCCCAGCATTTT.

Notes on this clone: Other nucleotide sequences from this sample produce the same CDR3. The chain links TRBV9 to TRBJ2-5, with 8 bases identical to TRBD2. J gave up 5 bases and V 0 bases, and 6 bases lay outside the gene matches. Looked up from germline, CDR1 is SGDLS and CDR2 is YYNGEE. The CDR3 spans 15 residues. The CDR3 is CASSVGLAGVETQYF. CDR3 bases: TGTGCCAGCAGCGTAGGGCTAGCGGGCGTGGAGACCCAGTACTTC.

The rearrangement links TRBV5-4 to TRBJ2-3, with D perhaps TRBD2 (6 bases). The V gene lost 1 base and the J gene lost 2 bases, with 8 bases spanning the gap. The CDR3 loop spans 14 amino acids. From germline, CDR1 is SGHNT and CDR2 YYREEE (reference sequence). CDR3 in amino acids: CASSLSSATDTQYF. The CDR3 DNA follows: TGTGCCAGCAGCTTGTCTAGCGCCACAGATACGCAGTATTTT.

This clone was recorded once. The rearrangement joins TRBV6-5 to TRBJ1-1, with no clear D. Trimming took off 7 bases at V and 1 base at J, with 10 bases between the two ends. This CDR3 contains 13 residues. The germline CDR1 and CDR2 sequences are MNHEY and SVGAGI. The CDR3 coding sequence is TGTGCCAGCACCGAACGGGGGAACACTGAAGCTTTCTTT. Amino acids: CASTERGNTEAFF.

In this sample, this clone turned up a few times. The CDR3 spells CASRRGGLSNQPQHF. CDR3 sequence (DNA): TGTGCCAGCAGGCGAGGGGGCCTTAGCAATCAGCCCCAGCATTTT. The genes are TRBV28 and TRBJ1-5; 7 positions match TRBD1. The CDR3 contains 15 residues. V gave up 6 bases and J gave up 0 bases; unmatched junction bases: 5. Germline V CDR1 and CDR2: MDHEN, SYDVKM.

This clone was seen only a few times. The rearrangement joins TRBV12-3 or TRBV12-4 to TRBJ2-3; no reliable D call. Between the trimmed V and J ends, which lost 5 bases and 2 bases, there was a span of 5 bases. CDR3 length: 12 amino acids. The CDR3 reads CASSPYTDTQYF. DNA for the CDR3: TGTGCCAGCAGTCCCTACACAGATACGCAGTATTTT.

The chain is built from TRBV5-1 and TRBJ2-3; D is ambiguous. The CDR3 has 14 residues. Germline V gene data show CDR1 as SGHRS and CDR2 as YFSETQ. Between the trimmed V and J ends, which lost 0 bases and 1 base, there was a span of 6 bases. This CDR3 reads CASSLGSGTDTQYF. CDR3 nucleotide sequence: TGCGCCAGCAGCTTGGGCAGCGGCACAGATACGCAGTATTTT. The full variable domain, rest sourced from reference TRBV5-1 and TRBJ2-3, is KAGVTQTPRYLIKTRGQQVTLSCSPISGHRSVSWYQQTPGQGLQFLFEYFSETQRNKGNFPGRFSGRQFSNSRSEMNVSTLELGDSALYLCASSLGSGTDTQYFGPGTRLTVL.

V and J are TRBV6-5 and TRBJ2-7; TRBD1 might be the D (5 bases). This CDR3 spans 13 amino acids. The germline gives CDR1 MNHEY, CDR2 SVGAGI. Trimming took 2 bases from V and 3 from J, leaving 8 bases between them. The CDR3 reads CASSYQGHYEQYF. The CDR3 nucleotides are TGTGCCAGCAGTTACCAAGGACACTACGAGCAGTACTTC.

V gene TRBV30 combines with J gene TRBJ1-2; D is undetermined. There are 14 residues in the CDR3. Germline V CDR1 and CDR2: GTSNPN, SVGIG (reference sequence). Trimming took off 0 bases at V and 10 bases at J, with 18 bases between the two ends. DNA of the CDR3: TGTGCCTGGAGTGTATCCCCTCACACGGGAATCTACACCTTC. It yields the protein CAWSVSPHTGIYTF.